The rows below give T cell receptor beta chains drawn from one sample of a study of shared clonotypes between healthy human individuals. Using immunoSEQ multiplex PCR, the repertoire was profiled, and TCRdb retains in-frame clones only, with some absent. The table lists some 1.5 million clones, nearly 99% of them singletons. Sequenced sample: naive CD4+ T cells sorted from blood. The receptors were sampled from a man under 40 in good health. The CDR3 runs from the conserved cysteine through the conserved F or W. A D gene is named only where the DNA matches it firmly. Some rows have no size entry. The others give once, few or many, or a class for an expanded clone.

CDR3 DNA: TGTGCCATCAGCGTCACAGGCGGCGACGAGCAGTACTTC; CDR3 protein: CAISVTGGDEQYF; clone size: .; V gene: TRBV10-3; J gene: TRBJ2-7; D gene: .
CDR3 DNA: TGCGCCAGCAGCCCCGGACTAGCGGGAGTCCGGTTTTCCTACGAGCAGTACTTC; CDR3 protein: CASSPGLAGVRFSYEQYF; clone size: .; V gene: TRBV5-1; J gene: TRBJ2-7; D gene: TRBD2
CDR3 DNA: TGTGCCAGCAGCTTTGGACTCGACCCTACCCTAGCCAAAAACATTCAGTACTTC; CDR3 protein: CASSFGLDPTLAKNIQYF; clone size: .; V gene: TRBV7-2; J gene: TRBJ2-4; D gene: .
CDR3 DNA: TGTGCCAGCAGCTTGGCCGATTTGGCCGGAGGCACCGGGGAGCTGTTTTTT; CDR3 protein: CASSLADLAGGTGELFF; clone size: .; V gene: TRBV5-6; J gene: TRBJ2-2; D gene: .
CDR3 DNA: TGCGCCAGCAGCCCAGGAACGGGGAAACCCTACGAGCAGTACTTC; CDR3 protein: CASSPGTGKPYEQYF; clone size: .; V gene: TRBV5-1; J gene: TRBJ2-7; D gene: .
CDR3 DNA: TGTGCCAGCTCACCCAGCGGGACAGATTACAATGAGCAGTTCTTC; CDR3 protein: CASSPSGTDYNEQFF; clone size: .; V gene: TRBV18; J gene: TRBJ2-1; D gene: .
CDR3 DNA: TGTGCCAGTAGTACTACAGGGGGCACCGGGGAGCTGTTTTTT; CDR3 protein: CASSTTGGTGELFF; clone size: .; V gene: TRBV19; J gene: TRBJ2-2; D gene: TRBD1
CDR3 DNA: TGTGCCAGTACCCCACGAGGCAGGGCCTCCTACAATGAGCAGTTCTTC; CDR3 protein: CASTPRGRASYNEQFF; clone size: .; V gene: TRBV19; J gene: TRBJ2-1; D gene: .
CDR3 DNA: TGTGCCAGCTCGGTGAGGGGGCGGGGAATGTGGTTCTTC; CDR3 protein: CASSVRGRGMWFF; clone size: .; V gene: TRBV18; J gene: TRBJ2-1; D gene: .
CDR3 DNA: TGTGCCAGCAGCGAACAGGGGAGAGGGCCAGACGAGCAGTACTTC; CDR3 protein: CASSEQGRGPDEQYF; clone size: .; V gene: TRBV28; J gene: TRBJ2-7; D gene: TRBD1
CDR3 DNA: TGTGCCAGCAGTCCACGACAGAGCTCCGAGCAGTACTTC; CDR3 protein: CASSPRQSSEQYF; clone size: .; V gene: TRBV27; J gene: TRBJ2-7; D gene: .
CDR3 DNA: TGTGCCAGCTCACCCCCGGGGCTGGAGCAGGGGGCGCGAAATGAGCAGTTCTTC; CDR3 protein: CASSPPGLEQGARNEQFF; clone size: .; V gene: TRBV18; J gene: TRBJ2-1; D gene: TRBD1
CDR3 DNA: TGTGCCAGCAGTACTGCCAGGGGGTTTGTGGAGACCCAGTACTTC; CDR3 protein: CASSTARGFVETQYF; clone size: .; V gene: TRBV25-1; J gene: TRBJ2-5; D gene: TRBD1
CDR3 DNA: TGTGCCAGCAGTTTACTTCCCAAGAAGGACAGGGAAACCTACGAGCAGTACTTC; CDR3 protein: CASSLLPKKDRETYEQYF; clone size: .; V gene: TRBV28; J gene: TRBJ2-7; D gene: TRBD1
CDR3 DNA: TGTGCCAGCACGACAGGGGTGGAATCCTACGAGCAGTACTTC; CDR3 protein: CASTTGVESYEQYF; clone size: .; V gene: TRBV9; J gene: TRBJ2-7; D gene: TRBD1
CDR3 DNA: TGTGCCAGCAGCGGCGGGGTCCGACAGAACACTGAAGCTTTCTTT; CDR3 protein: CASSGGVRQNTEAFF; clone size: .; V gene: TRBV11-2; J gene: TRBJ1-1; D gene: .
CDR3 DNA: TGTGCCAGCTCACCCGGGGGCGCGGGGAATCAGCCCCAGCATTTT; CDR3 protein: CASSPGGAGNQPQHF; clone size: .; V gene: TRBV18; J gene: TRBJ1-5; D gene: .
CDR3 DNA: TGTGCCAGCAGGATACTAGCGGGAGTAGGAGAGACCCAGTACTTC; CDR3 protein: CASRILAGVGETQYF; clone size: .; V gene: TRBV6-1; J gene: TRBJ2-5; D gene: TRBD2
CDR3 DNA: TGTGCCAGCAGCTTGCAAAAGATTCTCTCCTACGAGCAGTACTTC; CDR3 protein: CASSLQKILSYEQYF; clone size: .; V gene: TRBV5-6; J gene: TRBJ2-7; D gene: .
CDR3 DNA: TGTGCCAGCAGCTTAGCGCGTGGAAGGGAGCAGTACTTC; CDR3 protein: CASSLARGREQYF; clone size: once; V gene: TRBV7-7; J gene: TRBJ2-7; D gene: .
CDR3 DNA: TGCGCCAGCAGCTCGGACGGGACCTACAATGAGCAGTTCTTC; CDR3 protein: CASSSDGTYNEQFF; clone size: .; V gene: TRBV5-1; J gene: TRBJ2-1; D gene: .
CDR3 DNA: TGTGCCAGCAGTGAGGAGGGGGACACTGAAGCTTTCTTT; CDR3 protein: CASSEEGDTEAFF; clone size: once; V gene: TRBV2; J gene: TRBJ1-1; D gene: .
CDR3 DNA: TGCGCCAGCAGCTTCGGAGGGCAGATCAATGGCTACACCTTC; CDR3 protein: CASSFGGQINGYTF; clone size: .; V gene: TRBV5-1; J gene: TRBJ1-2; D gene: .
CDR3 DNA: TGTGCCAGCAGCCAACAGGGGGCCAACGTCCTGACTTTC; CDR3 protein: CASSQQGANVLTF; clone size: .; V gene: TRBV11-2; J gene: TRBJ2-6; D gene: .
CDR3 DNA: TGCGCCAGCAGCCAAGTTCAGGTCCCGGAGGTAGGCTACACCTTC; CDR3 protein: CASSQVQVPEVGYTF; clone size: .; V gene: TRBV4-1; J gene: TRBJ1-2; D gene: .
CDR3 DNA: TGCGCCAGCAGCCCAGGGACCAGCGCCCAGCCCCAGCATTTT; CDR3 protein: CASSPGTSAQPQHF; clone size: .; V gene: TRBV5-1; J gene: TRBJ1-5; D gene: .
CDR3 DNA: TGTGCCAGCTCACTACGCCGGGACTTACCCTACGAGCAGTACTTC; CDR3 protein: CASSLRRDLPYEQYF; clone size: once; V gene: TRBV18; J gene: TRBJ2-7; D gene: .
CDR3 DNA: TGTGCCAGCAGCTTAGGGACAGGGTACACAGATACGCAGTATTTT; CDR3 protein: CASSLGTGYTDTQYF; clone size: .; V gene: TRBV7-6; J gene: TRBJ2-3; D gene: TRBD1
CDR3 DNA: TGTGCCAGCAGTGATGGGGGTTTAGGGGAGACCCAGTACTTC; CDR3 protein: CASSDGGLGETQYF; clone size: .; V gene: TRBV2; J gene: TRBJ2-5; D gene: .
CDR3 DNA: TGTGCCAGCAGCTCGATTAAGGGGGCTCGCAATCAGCCCCAGCATTTT; CDR3 protein: CASSSIKGARNQPQHF; clone size: .; V gene: TRBV7-9; J gene: TRBJ1-5; D gene: TRBD1
CDR3 DNA: TGTGCCAGCAGCTCCGGAGTTATCGACGCCGGGGAGCTGTTTTTT; CDR3 protein: CASSSGVIDAGELFF; clone size: .; V gene: TRBV7-7; J gene: TRBJ2-2; D gene: .
CDR3 DNA: TGTGCCAGCAGCGTAGGACTAGCGAGACACAATGAGCAGTTCTTC; CDR3 protein: CASSVGLARHNEQFF; clone size: .; V gene: TRBV9; J gene: TRBJ2-1; D gene: TRBD2
CDR3 DNA: TGTGCCAGTAGTATAGAGTCCAGGCTAGCGGGACTGTACAATGAGCAGTTCTTC; CDR3 protein: CASSIESRLAGLYNEQFF; clone size: .; V gene: TRBV19; J gene: TRBJ2-1; D gene: TRBD2